These 9 T cell receptor beta chains originate from one sample sequenced in a study of T-cell reconstitution after alpha-beta-depleted transplantation in children. Library preparation (for TCRbeta) was performed with unique molecular identifiers. MiXCR, applied by TCRdb to the PCR reads, yields one record per CDR3 protein. This repertoire shows 380,000 or so distinct CDR3 sequences, roughly 13% found once; its top ten account for around 4.1%. Sequenced material: PBMCs, taken from the stem cell graft. The receptors here all came from a human donor who donated a stem cell graft to a child with Fanconi anemia.

This clonotype was detected ten times or more. The chain uses TRBV3-1 and TRBJ1-3, with D tentatively TRBD1 (6 bases). Germline CDR1 and CDR2: LGHDT and YNNKEL (reference sequence). The CDR3 spans 14 residues. The V end was cut by 6 bases, the J end by 3 bases, with 12 bases between. The CDR3 nucleotides read TGTGCCAGCAGAAGTGGGGGCCTTGGAAACACCATATATTTT. It codes for CASRSGGLGNTIYF.

This chain connects TRBV20-1 to TRBJ1-1; TRBD1 agrees at 8 bases. V was clipped by 2 bases and J by 5 bases; unmatched bases: 7. The CDR3 consists of 14 residues. Germline-derived CDR1 and CDR2 are DFQATT and SNEGSKA (reference sequence). The CDR3, as DNA: TGCAGTGCTAGATCAGGGGGCCGACGGACTGAAGCTTTCTTT. This codes for CSARSGGRRTEAFF.

The rearrangement joins TRBV5-1 to TRBJ2-7; TRBD1 is a possible D gene (6 bases). V shed 4 bases and J shed 3 bases, with 14 bases lying between them. The CDR3 is 14 amino acids. The germline V gene has CDR1 SGHRS and CDR2 YFSETQ. CDR3 in DNA: TGCGCCAGCAGCCTGACAGGACTGGGCTACGAGCAGTACGTC. Protein product: CASSLTGLGYEQYV.

This clonotype showed up just a few times. The chain's CDR3 is CASSDEGDQPQHF. CDR3 in DNA: TGTGCCAGCAGTGATGAGGGTGACCAGCCCCAGCATTTT. V gene TRBV2 combines with J gene TRBJ1-5; D is uncertain. The CDR3 totals 13 residues. Germline assignment: CDR1 SNHLY and CDR2 FYNNEI. The V gene lost 3 bases and the J gene lost 7 bases, with 10 bases spanning the gap. Full variable domain (rest looked up from reference TRBV2 and TRBJ1-5): EPEVTQTPSHQVTQMGQEVILRCVPISNHLYFYWYRQILGQKVEFLVSFYNNEISEKSEIFDDQFSVERPDGSNFTLKIRSTKLEDSAMYFCASSDEGDQPQHFGDGTRLSIL.

The chain links TRBV12-3 or TRBV12-4 to TRBJ2-1; D gene ambiguous. CDR3 length equals 14 residues. V was shortened by 5 bases and J by 9 bases, with 17 bases between the two germline ends. In DNA form, the CDR3 reads TGTGCCAGCAGTCCCGATCGTCAAGTCGGTGAGCAGTTCTTC. This codes for CASSPDRQVGEQFF.

This clonotype was seen a few times. The chain joins TRBV28 to TRBJ2-5, with D possibly matching TRBD1 (6 bases). This CDR3 has 13 residues. V shed 1 base and J shed 9 bases, with 12 bases lying between them. The germline V gene has CDR1 MDHEN and CDR2 SYDVKM. The CDR3 loop reads CASSLSGDPAQYF. CDR3 coding DNA: TGTGCCAGCAGTTTATCAGGGGATCCAGCCCAGTACTTC.

V and J are TRBV6-2 or TRBV6-3 and TRBJ1-2, with D possibly matching TRBD1 (5 bases). The CDR3 has 16 amino acids. The V gene's germline CDR1 is MNHEY and CDR2 SVGEGT. Deletions cut 2 bases from V and 3 bases from J, with 16 bases between. CDR3 region: CASSYGWERGDYGYTF. The DNA for the CDR3 is TGTGCCAGCAGTTACGGATGGGAAAGGGGTGACTATGGCTACACCTTC.

This chain uses TRBV6-1 with TRBJ1-1; TRBD1 aligns across 8 bases. V lost 8 bases and J lost 6; bases outside the gene matches: 14. In germline, CDR1 is MNHNS, CDR2 SASEGT. This CDR3 contains 15 residues. The CDR3 DNA follows: TGTGCCAGCTTCAGAACCCGGACAGGGCAACCTGAAGCTTTCTTT. Amino acids: CASFRTRTGQPEAFF.

The chain combines TRBV2 with TRBJ1-2; unclear D gene. Trimming took off 0 bases at V and 3 bases at J, with 11 bases between the two ends. The CDR3 runs 15 residues. Germline values: CDR1 SNHLY, CDR2 FYNNEI. The CDR3 sequence is CASSEARAHYYGYTF. CDR3 DNA: TGTGCCAGCAGTGAAGCGCGGGCACACTACTATGGCTACACCTTC.